This T cell receptor (beta chain) emerged from a study of cytomegalovirus exposure and HLA in healthy donors. The CDR3 is 16 residues long. The junction had 6 bases not matched to a gene; V was cut back by 2 bases and J by 1 base. Germline CDR1 and CDR2: SGHNT and YENEEA. Assay: immunoSEQ multiplex PCR; the TCRdb copy retains only in-frame clones and omits some. The sample includes approximately 220,000 clones, around nine tenths of them seen just once. This sequence joins TRBV11-3 and TRBJ2-3; 7 bases agree with TRBD2. The sequence derives from a young man in good health and CMV-seronegative. Sequenced input: PBMCs. The CDR3 nucleotides are TGTGCCAGCAGCTTAACCTCCGCGGGGGGCACAGATACGCAGTATTTT. This codes for CASSLTSAGGTDTQYF.